The text below deals with one T cell receptor beta chain. It was with a sample-barcoded 5' primer and a J-beta primer mix that a second PCR of roughly 6 to 11 cycles was run. TCRdb re-called the 5' RACE reads with MiXCR, one entry per CDR3 protein. In the table there are a few hundred thousand distinct CDR3 sequences, roughly 28% of which are singletons. The CDR3 sequence is 16 residues long. The ends lost 0 bases at V and 6 bases at J; junction bases unmatched: 11. The germline gives CDR1 SQVTM, CDR2 ANQGSEA. Per-sample yields of isolated PBMCs were at least 6 million. The entry originates in a study of blood T cells in healthy people across ages.

The receptor comes from a woman in her sixties or seventies in good health. Input material: blood. V usage is TRBV29-1 and J usage is TRBJ2-1, with 7 bases matching TRBD2. CDR3 sequence reads: CSVEDTGRASTNEQFF. The CDR3 DNA reads TGCAGCGTTGAAGATACGGGGAGGGCCTCCACCAATGAGCAGTTCTTC.